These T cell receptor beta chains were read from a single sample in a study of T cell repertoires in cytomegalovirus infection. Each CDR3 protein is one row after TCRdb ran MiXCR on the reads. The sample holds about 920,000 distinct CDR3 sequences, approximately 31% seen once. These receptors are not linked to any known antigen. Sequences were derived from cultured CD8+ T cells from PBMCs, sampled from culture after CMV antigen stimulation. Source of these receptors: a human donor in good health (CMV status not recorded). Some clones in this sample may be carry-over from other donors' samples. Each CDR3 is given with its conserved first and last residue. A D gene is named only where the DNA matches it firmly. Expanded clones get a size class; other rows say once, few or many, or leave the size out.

TGTGCCAGCAGGGTGGGGTTGGCTGAAGCTTTCTTT | CASRVGLAEAFF | TRBV6-8 | . | TRBJ1-1 | .
TGTGCCAGCGGGGGACAGGGATTTCAAGAGACCCAGTACTTC | CASGGQGFQETQYF | TRBV12-3/TRBV12-4 | . | TRBJ2-5 | TRBD1
TGTGCCATCAGTGAGTGGGGGGCTAAGCTCTCGGCCAACGTCCTGACTTTC | CAISEWGAKLSANVLTF | TRBV10-3 | . | TRBJ2-6 | .
TGTGCCAGCAGCCGCGGGGGGGCCGGGGTGAATGAGCAGTTCTTC | CASSRGGAGVNEQFF | TRBV7-2 | many | TRBJ2-1 | TRBD2
TGTGCCAGCAGTGAATATAACCAAGACAGGTTGTTATATTCACCCCTCCACTTT | CASSEYNQDRLLYSPLHF | TRBV25-1 | . | TRBJ1-6 | .
TGTGCCATCAGTGGGTTGACGGATAACTATGGCTACACCTTC | CAISGLTDNYGYTF | TRBV10-3 | . | TRBJ1-2 | .
TGTGCCACCAGCACCTACTGGGGCAATGAGCAGTTCTTC | CATSTYWGNEQFF | TRBV15 | . | TRBJ2-1 | .
TGCAGCGTTGGTCGGGTTCGTCCGGACACTGAAGCTTTCTTT | CSVGRVRPDTEAFF | TRBV29-1 | . | TRBJ1-1 | .
TGTGCCAGCAGCCCCGTGGGTAGCGGGGATTCCACAGATACGCAGTATTTT | CASSPVGSGDSTDTQYF | TRBV7-6 | . | TRBJ2-3 | TRBD2
TGTGCCAGCAGTTACGGGACAGGGGGCAATTTCTATGGCTACACCTTC | CASSYGTGGNFYGYTF | TRBV6-5 | . | TRBJ1-2 | TRBD1
TGTGCCAGCAGTTTTCCGGGGACAGGGCCAGAGACCCAGTACTTC | CASSFPGTGPETQYF | TRBV12-3/TRBV12-4 | . | TRBJ2-5 | TRBD1
TGTGCCAGCAGTTACCCCGGGACGGCTGAGCAGTTCTTC | CASSYPGTAEQFF | TRBV6-2/TRBV6-3 | . | TRBJ2-1 | .
TGTGCCATCAGTGAGTGGGTAAAGACCTCCTACGAGCAGTACTTC | CAISEWVKTSYEQYF | TRBV10-3 | . | TRBJ2-7 | .
TGTGCCAGCAGCTTAGACCCAGTAGAGGGGACGAGCTCCTACGAGCAGTACTTC | CASSLDPVEGTSSYEQYF | TRBV7-8 | . | TRBJ2-7 | .
TGCGCCAGCAGCCAAGTAGATGACAGGGGGCTTTGGAAGCAGTACTTC | CASSQVDDRGLWKQYF | TRBV4-1 | . | TRBJ2-7 | TRBD1
TGCAGTGCTAAGGGACAGCTGACATATGAAAACACTGAAGCTTTCTTT | CSAKGQLTYENTEAFF | TRBV20-1 | few | TRBJ1-1 | TRBD1
TGTGCCAGCAGCTTAGGGGGGGCGCAAACTGAAGCTTTCTTT | CASSLGGAQTEAFF | TRBV7-9 | . | TRBJ1-1 | .
TGTGCCAGCAGCTCCATGGCGGGGGGGCGTCAAGAGACCCAGTACTTC | CASSSMAGGRQETQYF | TRBV5-4 | . | TRBJ2-5 | TRBD2
TGCGCCAGCAGCTTGGCCCAACTAGCGGGGGAATACAATGAGCAGTTCTTC | CASSLAQLAGEYNEQFF | TRBV5-1 | . | TRBJ2-1 | TRBD2
TGTGCCAGCAGTCAAGGACTGCTACTAATCCAAGAGACCCAGTACTTC | CASSQGLLLIQETQYF | TRBV6-5 | . | TRBJ2-5 | .
TGTGCCAGCAGTGAATTGGGGTTGACCTACAATGAGCAGTTCTTC | CASSELGLTYNEQFF | TRBV6-8 | . | TRBJ2-1 | .
TGCGCCAGCAGTAAGAGGACCGGACAGGGAGGAGATACGCAGTATTTT | CASSKRTGQGGDTQYF | TRBV10-2 | once | TRBJ2-3 | TRBD1
TGTGCCAGCAGTTCCCCAGACAGACCCACTGAAGCTTTCTTT | CASSSPDRPTEAFF | TRBV27 | . | TRBJ1-1 | .
TGCGCCAGCAGCTCCAAGACTAGCGGGGCTGGCAATGAGCAGTTCTTC | CASSSKTSGAGNEQFF | TRBV5-1 | . | TRBJ2-1 | TRBD2
TGTGCCAGCAGTGAATTTCCGGGACAGGGGGGAGAGACCCAGTACTTC | CASSEFPGQGGETQYF | TRBV25-1 | . | TRBJ2-5 | TRBD1
TGTGCCGGGGGATGGGGAGCGGGGGGATACACAGATACGCAGTATTTT | CAGGWGAGGYTDTQYF | TRBV6-1 | . | TRBJ2-3 | TRBD2
TGTGCCAGCAGTAACGGGGGTATGACTGAAGCTTTCTTT | CASSNGGMTEAFF | TRBV6-5 | few | TRBJ1-1 | .
TGCGCCAGCAGCAGCAACCTTCAGCAGTATTTT | CASSSNLQQYF | TRBV5-1 | . | TRBJ2-3 | .
TGCGCCAGCAGTGGAAATGTATCCCACTACGAGCAGTACTTC | CASSGNVSHYEQYF | TRBV5-1 | once | TRBJ2-7 | .
TGTGCCAGCAGCCCCAGGGACAGGGCTTTGAACACTGAAGCTTTCTTT | CASSPRDRALNTEAFF | TRBV7-9 | few | TRBJ1-1 | TRBD1
TGTGCCAGCAGCTTAGGTCTGGAGTTGGGAGCTTTCTTT | CASSLGLELGAFF | TRBV7-4 | . | TRBJ1-1 | .
TGTGCCAGCAGTTACAGAACGACGGGGGGGCGATGGGAGACCCAGTACTTC | CASSYRTTGGRWETQYF | TRBV6-6 | . | TRBJ2-5 | TRBD2
TGTGCCAGCAGCCGCGGACAGGAGCAGTTCTTC | CASSRGQEQFF | TRBV7-9 | many | TRBJ2-1 | .
TGTGCCAGTAGTCCTCGGGGGGACAGGAGTTATAGCAGCTCTGGAAACACCATATATTTT | CASSPRGDRSYSSSGNTIYF | TRBV19 | few | TRBJ1-3 | TRBD1
TGTGCCACCGGGGGGGGCACCGGGGAGCTGTTTTTT | CATGGGTGELFF | TRBV24-1 | . | TRBJ2-2 | TRBD2
TGTGCCAGCAGCCCCTCCCAGGGGATGAACACTGAAGCTTTCTTT | CASSPSQGMNTEAFF | TRBV7-9 | few | TRBJ1-1 | .
TGCAGTGCTCCCTCCAGGGACACCGGGGAGCTGTTTTTT | CSAPSRDTGELFF | TRBV20-1 | . | TRBJ2-2 | .
TGTGCCAGCAGCAATCAGGGCGGCGGTGAGCAGTTCTTC | CASSNQGGGEQFF | TRBV6-2/TRBV6-3 | . | TRBJ2-1 | .
TGTGCCATCAGTGACCCTCGTCGACTCTACGAGCAGTACTTC | CAISDPRRLYEQYF | TRBV10-3 | . | TRBJ2-7 | .
TGTGCCAGCAGTTATCCAGGGAATGAGCAGTTCTTC | CASSYPGNEQFF | TRBV6-2/TRBV6-3 | many | TRBJ2-1 | .
TGCGCCAGCAGCCAAGTTGGGTCTAGCAATCAGCCCCAGCATTTT | CASSQVGSSNQPQHF | TRBV4-1 | . | TRBJ1-5 | .
TGTGCCAGTAGGTCGCGGAGGGAAGAGACCCAGTACTTC | CASRSRREETQYF | TRBV19 | few | TRBJ2-5 | .
TGTGCCACCAGTGACCCAACGACGGGCGAGCAGTTCTTC | CATSDPTTGEQFF | TRBV24-1 | . | TRBJ2-1 | .
TGTGCCAGCAGCCCCGGACAGGAAAGCACAGATACGCAGTATTTT | CASSPGQESTDTQYF | TRBV28 | . | TRBJ2-3 | TRBD1
TGTGTCAGCAGCCAAAAAGGGTCCTGGGGTTACGAGCAGTACTTC | CVSSQKGSWGYEQYF | TRBV14 | . | TRBJ2-7 | .
TGTGCCAGCAGTTCGAACAGGGGGTATAACTATGGCTACACCTTC | CASSSNRGYNYGYTF | TRBV28 | few | TRBJ1-2 | TRBD1
TGTGCCAGCAGTGTTCGGGGCGCTGGGGCCAACGTCCTGACTTTC | CASSVRGAGANVLTF | TRBV6-1 | . | TRBJ2-6 | .
TGTGCCATCCAGGGTAGAGGCAATCAGCCCCAGCATTTT | CAIQGRGNQPQHF | TRBV2 | . | TRBJ1-5 | .